The 7 T cell receptor beta chains below all came from one sample that was sequenced in a study of T cell responses to AZD1222 COVID-19 vaccine. Here immunoSEQ multiplex PCR was the method, and the copy in TCRdb shows in-frame clones only, minus some. Of about 120,000 clones listed, roughly 88% are singletons. The material sequenced was peripheral blood, taken on day 0 of MenACWY control vaccination. All receptors come from an adult in good health.

V gene TRBV11-2 combines with J gene TRBJ2-6; 7 positions match TRBD2. In germline, CDR1 is SGHAT, CDR2 FQNNGV. The ends lost 4 bases at V and 0 bases at J; junction bases unmatched: 9. The CDR3 sequence is 18 residues long. In nucleotides, the CDR3 is TGTGCCAGCAGCTCTCTGGCGGGGGAGCTCTCTGGGGCCAACGTCCTGACTTTC. Translating gives CASSSLAGELSGANVLTF.

V is TRBV4-2 and J is TRBJ1-1; 8 nucleotides match TRBD1. The length of the CDR3 is 15 residues. V shed 1 base and J 4 bases; nucleotides not matched to a gene: 5. Germline lookup yields CDR1 LGHNA and CDR2 YNFKEQ. The CDR3 loop reads CASSQAYGQGTEAFF. CDR3 coding DNA: TGTGCCAGCAGCCAAGCCTATGGACAGGGCACTGAAGCTTTCTTT.

The chain employs TRBV15 and TRBJ2-5, with D unresolved. The CDR3 extends over 15 amino acids. V was pared by 1 base and J by 4 bases, with 13 bases between. Germline V gene data show CDR1 as LNHNV and CDR2 as YYDKDF (reference sequence). The CDR3 DNA sequence: TGTGCCACCAGCAGAGGTTGGGGTAGAGGAGAGACCCAGTACTTC. Its translation: CATSRGWGRGETQYF.

CDR3 region: CASSPGGRGGSGNTIYF. The CDR3 region has the DNA TGCGCCAGCAGCCCCGGCGGCCGAGGGGGGTCTGGAAACACCATATATTTT. V usage is TRBV5-1 and J usage is TRBJ1-3; D may be TRBD1 (6 bases). Per germline, CDR1 SGHRS and CDR2 YFSETQ. The length of the CDR3 is 17 residues. V was shortened by 4 bases and J by 1 base, with 18 bases between the two germline ends.

V usage is TRBV29-1 and J usage is TRBJ2-5; the D gene is possibly TRBD2 (6 bases). The CDR3 runs 14 residues. Deletions cut 3 bases from V and 2 bases from J, with 13 bases between. From germline, CDR1 is SQVTM and CDR2 ANQGSEA. Written as DNA, the CDR3 is TGCAGCGTTGAGAAAGGAGGGATACAAGAGACCCAGTACTTC. Protein: CSVEKGGIQETQYF. The full variable domain, with the rest looked up from reference TRBV29-1 and TRBJ2-5, is SAVISQKPSRDICQRGTSLTIQCQVDSQVTMMFWYRQQPGQSLTLIATANQGSEATYESGFVIDKFPISRPNLTFSTLTVSNMSPEDSSIYLCSVEKGGIQETQYFGPGTRLLVL.

The rearrangement uses TRBV9 and TRBJ2-1; D is possibly TRBD2 (6 bases). The CDR3 contains 16 residues. Between the trimmed V and J ends, which lost 3 bases and 3 bases, there was a span of 16 bases. Germline lookup yields CDR1 SGDLS and CDR2 YYNGEE. CDR3 DNA sequence: TGTGCCAGCAGCGCGGGGGACTCGCCGCTCTACAATGAGCAGTTCTTC. Translating gives CASSAGDSPLYNEQFF.

This clone has just one count. The V gene is TRBV6-5, the J gene TRBJ2-7; D remains ambiguous. The germline V and J ends were trimmed by 0 bases and 3 bases, with 12 bases remaining between them. This CDR3 contains 15 residues. From germline, CDR1 is MNHEY and CDR2 SVGAGI. As DNA, the CDR3 is TGTGCCAGCAGTTACTCGACATCGGCCTTCTACGAGCAGTACTTC. Its translation: CASSYSTSAFYEQYF.